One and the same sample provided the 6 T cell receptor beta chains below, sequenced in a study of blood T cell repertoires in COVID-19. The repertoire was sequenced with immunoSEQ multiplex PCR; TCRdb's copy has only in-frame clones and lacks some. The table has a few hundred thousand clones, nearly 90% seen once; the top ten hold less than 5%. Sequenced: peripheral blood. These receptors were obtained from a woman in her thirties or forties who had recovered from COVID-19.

CDR3 DNA: TGTGCCAGCTCACCGTCAAGGAGTGGCTACGAGCAGTACGTC. The encoded protein is CASSPSRSGYEQYV. The gene calls are TRBV18 and TRBJ2-7; no clear D. Trimming removed 3 bases from V and 3 bases from J, with 12 bases in between. The germline CDR1 and CDR2 sequences are KGHSH and LQKENI. The CDR3 loop spans 14 amino acids.

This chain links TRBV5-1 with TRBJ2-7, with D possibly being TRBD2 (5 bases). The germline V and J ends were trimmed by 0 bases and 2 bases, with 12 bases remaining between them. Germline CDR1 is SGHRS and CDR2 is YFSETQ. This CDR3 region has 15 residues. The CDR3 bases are TGCGCCAGCAGCTTGGGGGTGGCGGGTCCCTACGAGCAGTACTTC. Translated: CASSLGVAGPYEQYF.

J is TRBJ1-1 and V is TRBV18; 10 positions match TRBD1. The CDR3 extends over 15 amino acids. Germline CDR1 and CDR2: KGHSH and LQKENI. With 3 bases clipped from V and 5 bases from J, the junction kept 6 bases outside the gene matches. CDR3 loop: CASSPTGGSETEAFF. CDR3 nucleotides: TGTGCCAGCTCACCGACAGGGGGCAGCGAGACTGAAGCTTTCTTT.

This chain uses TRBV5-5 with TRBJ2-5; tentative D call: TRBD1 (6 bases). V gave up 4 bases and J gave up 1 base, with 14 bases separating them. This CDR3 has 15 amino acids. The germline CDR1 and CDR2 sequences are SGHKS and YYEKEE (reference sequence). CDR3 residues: CASSRGGRGQETQYF. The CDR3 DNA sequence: TGTGCCAGCAGCCGCGGCGGCAGGGGCCAAGAGACCCAGTACTTC.

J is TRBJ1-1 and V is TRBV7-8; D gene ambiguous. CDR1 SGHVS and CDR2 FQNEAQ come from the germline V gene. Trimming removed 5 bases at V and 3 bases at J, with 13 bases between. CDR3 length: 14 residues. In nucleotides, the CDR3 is TGTGCCAGCAGCGGCACGAGGTTAGACACTGAAGCTTTCTTT. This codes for CASSGTRLDTEAFF.

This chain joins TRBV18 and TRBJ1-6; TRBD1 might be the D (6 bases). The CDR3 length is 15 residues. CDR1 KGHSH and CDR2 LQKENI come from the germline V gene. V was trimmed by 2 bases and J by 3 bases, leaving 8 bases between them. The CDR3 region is CASSPRDNYNSPLHF. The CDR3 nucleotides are TGTGCCAGCTCACCAAGGGACAACTATAATTCACCCCTCCACTTT. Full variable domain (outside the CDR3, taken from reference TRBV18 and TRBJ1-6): NAGVMQNPRHLVRRRGQEARLRCSPMKGHSHVYWYRQLPEEGLKFMVYLQKENIIDESGMPKERFSAEFPKEGPSILRIQQVVRGDSAAYFCASSPRDNYNSPLHFGNGTRLTVT.